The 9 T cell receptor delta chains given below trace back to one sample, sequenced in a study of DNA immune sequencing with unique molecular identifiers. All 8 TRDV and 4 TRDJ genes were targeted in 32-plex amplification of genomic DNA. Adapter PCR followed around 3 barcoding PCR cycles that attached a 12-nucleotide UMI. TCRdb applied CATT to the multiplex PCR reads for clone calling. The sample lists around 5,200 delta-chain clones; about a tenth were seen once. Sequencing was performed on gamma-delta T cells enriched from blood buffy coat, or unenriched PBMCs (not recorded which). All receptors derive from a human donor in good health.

CDR3 amino acids: CALGELARPVPFGTDKLIF. CDR3 sequence (DNA): TGTGCTCTTGGGGAATTAGCTCGTCCCGTCCCGTTTGGAACCGATAAACTCATCTTT. The J gene was identified as TRDJ1, and no V gene was called; the listed D gene, TRDD3, was not tested against the DNA. This CDR3 is built from 19 residues.

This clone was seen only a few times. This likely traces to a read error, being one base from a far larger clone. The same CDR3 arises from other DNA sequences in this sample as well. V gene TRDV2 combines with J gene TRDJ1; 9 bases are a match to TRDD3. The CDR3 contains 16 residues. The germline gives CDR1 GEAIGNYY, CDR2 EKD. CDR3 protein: CACDTLTGGDTDKLIF. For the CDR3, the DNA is TGTGCCTGTGACACCCTTACTGGGGGAGACACCGATAAACTTATCTTT.

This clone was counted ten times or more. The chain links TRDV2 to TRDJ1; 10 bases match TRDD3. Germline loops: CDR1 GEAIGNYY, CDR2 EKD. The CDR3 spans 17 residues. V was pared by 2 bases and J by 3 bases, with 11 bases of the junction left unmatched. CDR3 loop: CACDSLLGDLDADKLIF. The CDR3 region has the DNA TGTGCCTGTGACAGTTTACTGGGGGATCTTGATGCCGATAAACTCATCTTT.

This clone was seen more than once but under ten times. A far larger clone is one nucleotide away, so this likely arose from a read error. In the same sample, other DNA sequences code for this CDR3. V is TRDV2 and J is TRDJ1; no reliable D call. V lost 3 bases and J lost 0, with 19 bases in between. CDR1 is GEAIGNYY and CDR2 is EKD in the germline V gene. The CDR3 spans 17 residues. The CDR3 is CACDPVASGPYTDKLIF. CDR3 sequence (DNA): TGTGCCTGTGACCCTGTGGCCTCAGGCCCGTACACCGATAAACTCATCTTT.

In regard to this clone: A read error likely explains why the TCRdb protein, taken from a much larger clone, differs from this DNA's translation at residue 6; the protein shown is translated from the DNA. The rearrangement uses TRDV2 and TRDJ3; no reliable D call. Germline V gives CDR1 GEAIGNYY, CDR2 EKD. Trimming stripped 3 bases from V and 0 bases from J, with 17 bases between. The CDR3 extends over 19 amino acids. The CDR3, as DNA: TGTGCCTGTGACGCCTCCTCCAGTTCCAACTCCTGGGACACCCGACAGATGTTTTTC. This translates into CACDASSSSNSWDTRQMFF.

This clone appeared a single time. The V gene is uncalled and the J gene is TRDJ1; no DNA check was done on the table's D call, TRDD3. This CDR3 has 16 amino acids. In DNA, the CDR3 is TGTGCTCTTGGGGAACTTACCCTGGGGGACACCGATAAACTCATCTTT. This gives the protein CALGELTLGDTDKLIF.

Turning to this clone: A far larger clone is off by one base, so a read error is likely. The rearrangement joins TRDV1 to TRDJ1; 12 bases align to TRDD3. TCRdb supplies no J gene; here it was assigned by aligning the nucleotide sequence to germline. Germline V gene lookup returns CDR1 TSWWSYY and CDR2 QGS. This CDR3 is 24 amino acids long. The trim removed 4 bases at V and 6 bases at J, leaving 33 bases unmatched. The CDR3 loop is CALGGYLSSFTRTWGIRRTHKLIF. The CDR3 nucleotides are TGTGCTCTTGGGGGCTATCTCTCTTCCTTTACGCGTACCTGGGGGATACGGAGGACCCATAAACTCATCTTT.

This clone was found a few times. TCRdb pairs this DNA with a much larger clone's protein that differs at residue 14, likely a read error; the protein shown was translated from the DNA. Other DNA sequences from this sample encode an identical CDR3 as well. The CDR3 sequence: CACDTVGGYAGTDNLIF. The CDR3 bases are TGTGCCTGTGACACCGTTGGGGGATACGCTGGGACCGATAACCTCATCTTT. The chain couples TRDV2 to TRDJ1, with TRDD3 matching 11 bases. The V gene's germline CDR1 is GEAIGNYY and CDR2 EKD. The CDR3 extends over 17 amino acids.

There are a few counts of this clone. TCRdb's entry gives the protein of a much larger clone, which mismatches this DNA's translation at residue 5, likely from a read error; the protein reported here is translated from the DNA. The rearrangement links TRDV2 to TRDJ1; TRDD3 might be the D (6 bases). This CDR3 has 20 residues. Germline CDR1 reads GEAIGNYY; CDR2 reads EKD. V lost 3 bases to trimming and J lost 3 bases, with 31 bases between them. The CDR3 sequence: CACDAVLVWGSQRESDKLIF. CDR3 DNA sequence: TGTGCCTGTGACGCCGTGCTCGTCTGGGGATCCCAGCGGGAGTCCGATAAACTCATCTTT.